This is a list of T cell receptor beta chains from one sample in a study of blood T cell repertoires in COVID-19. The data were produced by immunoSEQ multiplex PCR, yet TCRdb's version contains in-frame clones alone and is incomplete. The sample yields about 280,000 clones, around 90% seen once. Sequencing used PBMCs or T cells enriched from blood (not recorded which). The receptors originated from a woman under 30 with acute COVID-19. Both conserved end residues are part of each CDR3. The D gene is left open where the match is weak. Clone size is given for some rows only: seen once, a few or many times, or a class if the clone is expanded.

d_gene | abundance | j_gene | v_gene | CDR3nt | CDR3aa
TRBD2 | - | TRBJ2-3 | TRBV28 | TGTGCCAGCAGTTTAGCGGGAGACACAGATACGCAGTATTTT | CASSLAGDTDTQYF
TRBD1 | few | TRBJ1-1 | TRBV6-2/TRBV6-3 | TGTGCCAGCAGTAAAATGACAGGGACCGGGTCTGAAGCTTTCTTT | CASSKMTGTGSEAFF
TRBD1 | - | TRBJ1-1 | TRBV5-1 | TGCGCCAGCAGCTTGTATAGGACAGGGGGCCTAATTGAAGCTTTCTTT | CASSLYRTGGLIEAFF
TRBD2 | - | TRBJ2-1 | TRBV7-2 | TGTGCCAGCAGCTTATCGGGACTAGCGGGACAATTCTACAATGAGCAGTTCTTC | CASSLSGLAGQFYNEQFF
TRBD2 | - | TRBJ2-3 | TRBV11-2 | TGTGCCAGTGGAACAGGACTAGCCCCCACGCAGTATTTT | CASGTGLAPTQYF
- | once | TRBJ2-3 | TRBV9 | TGTGCCAGCAGCGTAGACTCCCGAGAGACAGATACGCAGTATTTT | CASSVDSRETDTQYF
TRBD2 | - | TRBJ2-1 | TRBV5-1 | TGCGCCAGCAGCGGGACTAGCGGGAGAAGGGGTGAGCAGTTCTTC | CASSGTSGRRGEQFF
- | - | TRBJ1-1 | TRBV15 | TGTGCCACCAGCAGAGCCCCAGGTGGCACTGAAGCTTTCTTT | CATSRAPGGTEAFF
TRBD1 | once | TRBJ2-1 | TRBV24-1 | TGTGCCACCAGTGATCCTCGGGACAGGGTTGAGAATGAGCAGTTCTTC | CATSDPRDRVENEQFF
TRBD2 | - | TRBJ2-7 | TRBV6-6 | TGTGCCAGCAGCCACCGCGGGGGAGGTTCACCTTACGAGCAGTACTTC | CASSHRGGGSPYEQYF
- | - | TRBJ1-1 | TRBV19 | TGTGCCAGTAGTACCTCGTGGGGAGGGCTTTTCACTGAAGCTTTCTTT | CASSTSWGGLFTEAFF
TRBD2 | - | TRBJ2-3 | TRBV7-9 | TGTGCCAGCCAAACTAGCGGGAGCACAGATACGCAGTATTTT | CASQTSGSTDTQYF